This paragraph covers one T cell receptor (beta chain) sequence. Its specificity is not known. Germline loops: CDR1 SGHNT, CDR2 YYREEE (reference sequence). The germline V and J ends were trimmed by 0 bases and 7 bases, with 13 bases remaining between them. The CDR3 sequence is 15 residues long. The method was immunoSEQ multiplex PCR; TCRdb's version includes in-frame clones alone and lacks a portion of them. The sample has some 40,000 clones; approximately 80% are singletons. These data originate in a study of OX40 agonist ivuxolimab in advanced cancers. Study observations and caveats: Blood T cells, both CD4+ and CD8+, expanded clonally by week 6 at 0.1 to 3.0 mg/kg.

Systemic immunosuppression or autoimmune disease history was grounds to exclude patients. The investigators sampled blood at baseline, at cycle 4 day 1, and at cycle 7 day 1. V usage is TRBV5-4 and J usage is TRBJ2-2, with TRBD1 as a possible D gene (6 bases). This clonotype originated in an adult with an advanced solid tumor such as melanoma, head and neck, liver or kidney cancer. The sequencing used CD4+ or CD8+ T cells sorted from blood, collected in a trial of the OX40 agonist ivuxolimab. CDR3 nucleotide sequence: TGTGCCAGCAGCTTGGTGGCAGGGGAAAACGGGGAGCTGTTTTTT. Amino acid sequence: CASSLVAGENGELFF.